The 24 T cell receptor beta chains presented below share a single source sample, sequenced in a study of T cell changes during pregnancy in multiple sclerosis. Libraries were prepared by immunoSEQ multiplex PCR; TCRdb keeps only in-frame clonotypes and omits some of them. The profile shows fewer than 90,000 clones, 91% of them singletons. The sample here was peripheral blood, taken in the second trimester of pregnancy. The source is a female donor with multiple sclerosis, enrolled in a pregnancy study.

The chain couples TRBV4-2 to TRBJ1-5; 9 bases match TRBD1. Per germline, CDR1 LGHNA and CDR2 YNFKEQ. The V segment lost 4 bases and the J segment 8 bases; nucleotides outside the gene matches: 9. The CDR3 consists of 15 residues. CDR3 DNA sequence: TGTGCCAGCAGCCCATACACAGGGGGCCGGGAGCCCCAGCATTTT. It specifies CASSPYTGGREPQHF.

Details on this clone: A read error may account for a junction end that differs from germline. V gene TRBV19 combines with J gene TRBJ2-7, with 7 bases that match TRBD1. This CDR3 is 14 amino acids long. Germline-derived CDR1 and CDR2 are LNHDA and SQIVND (reference sequence). As DNA, the CDR3 is TGTGCCAGTAGTATTGTACAGGGGTCCTATGAGCAGTACTTC. This translates into CASSIVQGSYEQYF.

This sequence joins TRBV7-2 and TRBJ2-7; D gene uncertain. The V and J ends lost 5 bases and 2 bases respectively, with 10 bases between them. The CDR3 is made up of 13 amino acids. In germline, CDR1 is SGHTA, CDR2 FQGNSA. The CDR3 DNA reads TGTGCCAGCAGCATCCCGGGTACCTACGAGCAGTACTTC. Amino acids: CASSIPGTYEQYF.

The CDR3 region is CASSRYQETQYF. The DNA of the CDR3 is TGTGCCAGTTCTAGGTACCAAGAGACCCAGTACTTC. This chain uses TRBV2 with TRBJ2-5; D remains unclear. Trimming took off 9 bases at V and 0 bases at J, with 8 bases between the two ends. Germline V gives CDR1 SNHLY, CDR2 FYNNEI. This CDR3 is built from 12 residues.

This chain connects TRBV7-9 to TRBJ1-1, with TRBD1 as a possible D gene (5 bases). The germline V gene has CDR1 SEHNR and CDR2 FQNEAQ (reference sequence). The CDR3 has 16 residues. V lost 1 base and J 9 bases, leaving 21 bases between the germline ends. In DNA form, the CDR3 reads TGTGCCAGCAGCTTAGAGTTACAGGATTCTATGGTGAAAGCTTTCTTT. It codes for CASSLELQDSMVKAFF.

This clone was detected once. The CDR3, as DNA: TGCGCCAGCAGCCCAGGCGGGGGTAAGAACTATGGCTACACCTTC. Residues: CASSPGGGKNYGYTF. V is TRBV4-3 and J is TRBJ1-2; maybe TRBD1 (5 bases). V was shortened by 4 bases and J by 2 bases, with 14 bases between the two germline ends. The CDR3 loop spans 15 amino acids. CDR1 LGHNA and CDR2 YSLEER come from the germline V gene.

The chain uses TRBV7-2 and TRBJ2-7, with TRBD2 as a possible D gene (5 bases). This CDR3 contains 15 residues. V was cut by 5 bases and J by 0 bases, with 14 bases left in between. The V gene's germline CDR1 is SGHTA and CDR2 FQGNSA. CDR3 DNA sequence: TGTGCCAGCAGCGTTCAGGACGGACTCTCCTACGAGCAGTACTTC. It translates to CASSVQDGLSYEQYF.

The V call is TRBV5-4, the J call TRBJ2-7, with TRBD1 matching over 7 bases. Germline V gene data show CDR1 as SGHNT and CDR2 as YYREEE (reference sequence). The CDR3 has 14 amino acids. J gave up 2 bases and V 0 bases, and 2 bases lay outside the gene matches. This chain's CDR3 is CASSLVGQAYEQYF. The CDR3 DNA follows: TGTGCCAGCAGCTTGGTTGGACAGGCCTACGAGCAGTACTTC.

The V gene is TRBV2, the J gene TRBJ1-1; D is possibly TRBD1 (6 bases). The germline CDR1 and CDR2 sequences are SNHLY and FYNNEI. The CDR3 covers 14 residues. Trimming cost V 4 bases and J 3 bases, with 12 bases left between them. The CDR3 coding sequence is TGTGCCAGCAGTGGTAGACAGGCCTACACTGAAGCTTTCTTT. Protein product: CASSGRQAYTEAFF.

This clone showed up just once. The chain joins TRBV18 to TRBJ1-1; D might be TRBD1 (6 bases). The CDR3 extends over 14 amino acids. Trimming stripped 3 bases from V and 6 bases from J, with 14 bases between. CDR1 KGHSH and CDR2 LQKENI come from the germline V gene. The CDR3 is CASSPNSPGAEAFF. DNA for the CDR3: TGTGCCAGCTCACCTAATTCTCCAGGGGCTGAAGCTTTCTTT.

This chain joins TRBV2 and TRBJ1-4; D is possibly TRBD1 (6 bases). The germline V gene has CDR1 SNHLY and CDR2 FYNNEI. CDR3 length equals 14 residues. V shed 6 bases and J shed 5 bases, with 13 bases lying between them. CDR3: CASSPDRENEKLFF. CDR3 coding DNA: TGTGCCAGCAGCCCGGACAGAGAAAATGAAAAACTGTTTTTT.

This rearrangement joins TRBV14 to TRBJ1-6; the D gene is possibly TRBD1 (6 bases). The CDR3 sequence is 13 residues long. V was trimmed by 1 base and J by 14 bases, leaving 12 bases between them. Germline assignment: CDR1 SGHDN and CDR2 FVKESK. Written as DNA, the CDR3 is TGTGCCAGCAGCCAAGCAGGGGCGCGAACCCTCCACTTT. The encoded protein is CASSQAGARTLHF.

The chain carries TRBV4-1 and TRBJ2-5, with 11 nucleotides matching TRBD1. This CDR3 is 17 amino acids long. Germline CDR1 reads MGHRA; CDR2 reads YSYEKL. Losses at the gene ends were 1 base for V and 2 bases for J; bases not matched to a gene: 6. The CDR3 nucleotides read TGCGCCAGCAGCCAAGGGGACAGGGGGACGTGGCAAGAGACCCAGTACTTC. Translated: CASSQGDRGTWQETQYF.

The chain combines TRBV4-1 with TRBJ2-3; TRBD2 might be the D (5 bases). V lost 1 base, J lost 5 bases, and 13 bases lay in between. Germline CDR1 is MGHRA and CDR2 is YSYEKL. The CDR3 extends over 15 amino acids. CDR3 amino acids: CASSQVQLGIDTQYF. The CDR3 nucleotides are TGCGCCAGCAGCCAAGTACAACTAGGGATAGATACGCAGTATTTT.

The chain uses TRBV7-2 and TRBJ2-4; 9 bases are a match to TRBD1. The CDR3 has 19 amino acids. The ends lost 5 bases at V and 0 bases at J; junction bases unmatched: 14. CDR1 is SGHTA, CDR2 FQGNSA, per germline. The CDR3 is CASSPRFGTGLLAKNIQYF. Here the CDR3 DNA reads TGTGCCAGCAGCCCAAGGTTCGGGACAGGGCTCTTAGCCAAAAACATTCAGTACTTC.

The chain joins TRBV19 to TRBJ1-1, with D possibly matching TRBD1 (5 bases). CDR1 LNHDA and CDR2 SQIVND come from the germline V gene (reference sequence). Between the trimmed V and J ends, which lost 6 bases and 4 bases, there was a span of 18 bases. This CDR3 spans 15 amino acids. CDR3 in DNA: TGTGCCAGTAGGTCGGACGTAGGGGTTGCCACTGAAGCTTTCTTT. This translates into CASRSDVGVATEAFF.

V and J are TRBV11-2 and TRBJ2-5; TRBD1 is a possible D gene (5 bases). Trimming removed 6 bases from V and 0 bases from J, with 17 bases in between. The germline CDR1 and CDR2 sequences are SGHAT and FQNNGV. CDR3 length: 16 amino acids. This CDR3 reads CASRNLLGADQETQYF. The DNA for the CDR3 is TGTGCCAGCAGAAATTTATTAGGGGCGGACCAAGAGACCCAGTACTTC.

V is TRBV11-2 and J is TRBJ1-4, with a possible D match to TRBD1 (6 bases). The CDR3 sequence is 13 residues long. Germline V gives CDR1 SGHAT, CDR2 FQNNGV. V was shortened by 5 bases and J by 4 bases, with 8 bases between the two germline ends. The CDR3 is CASSPGVNEKLFF. The CDR3, as DNA: TGTGCCAGCAGCCCAGGGGTTAATGAAAAACTGTTTTTT.

The J gene is TRBJ2-1, the V gene TRBV12-5; 8 nucleotides line up with TRBD1. Unmatched junction bases numbered 7, after V lost 7 bases and J lost 2 bases. This CDR3 region has 15 residues. Germline values: CDR1 LGHNT, CDR2 FRNRAP. The CDR3 region has the DNA TGTGCTAGTGCCCCCGGGACAGGACCCTACAATGAGCAGTTCTTC. Residues: CASAPGTGPYNEQFF.

This chain links TRBV7-2 with TRBJ2-3, with 16 nucleotides matching TRBD2. The V gene end was trimmed by 5 bases and the J gene end by 6 bases; junction bases not matched to a gene: 11. Germline V CDR1 and CDR2: SGHTA, FQGNSA. This CDR3 comprises 18 residues. The CDR3 sequence is CASSPGTSGGGLLDTQYF. CDR3 nucleotides: TGTGCCAGCAGCCCCGGGACTAGCGGGGGGGGGTTGCTTGATACGCAGTATTTT.

The chain uses TRBV5-1 and TRBJ2-3; the match to TRBD2 covers 12 bases. Germline V gives CDR1 SGHRS, CDR2 YFSETQ. CDR3 length: 16 residues. After removal of 4 bases from V and 2 bases from J, the junction contained 5 bases not matched to a gene. The CDR3 protein is CASSGRLAGDTDTQYF. In DNA form, the CDR3 reads TGCGCCAGCAGCGGACGACTAGCGGGGGACACAGATACGCAGTATTTT.

The chain has TRBV2 and TRBJ2-7; 10 bases map to TRBD1. The ends lost 5 bases at V and 2 bases at J; junction bases unmatched: 3. CDR3 length: 14 amino acids. Germline values: CDR1 SNHLY, CDR2 FYNNEI. CDR3 in amino acids: CASSRDRGTYEQYF. The CDR3 region has the DNA TGTGCCAGCAGTAGGGACAGGGGAACCTACGAGCAGTACTTC.

This clone was seen only a few times. The chain is built from TRBV7-8 and TRBJ2-1; 9 nucleotides line up with TRBD2. The CDR3 is made up of 13 amino acids. CDR1 and CDR2 from the germline V gene are SGHVS and FQNEAQ. J gave up 9 bases and V 3 bases, and 3 bases lay outside the gene matches. The CDR3: CASSLAGGIEQFF. For the CDR3, the DNA is TGTGCCAGCAGCTTGGCGGGGGGGATTGAGCAGTTCTTC.

Points on this clone: The CDR3 ends on some other residue instead of the conserved phenylalanine or tryptophan, so this is likely a read error. No DNA is shown, since the ends of the CDR3 on it are uncertain; the CDR3 is the one TCRdb lists. This chain's CDR3 is CSVKLTGGTLVV. This chain uses TRBV29-1 with TRBJ1-2; TRBD1, the table's D call, was not compared with the DNA. Germline values: CDR1 SQVTM, CDR2 ANQGSEA. The CDR3 is 12 amino acids long, termini counted.